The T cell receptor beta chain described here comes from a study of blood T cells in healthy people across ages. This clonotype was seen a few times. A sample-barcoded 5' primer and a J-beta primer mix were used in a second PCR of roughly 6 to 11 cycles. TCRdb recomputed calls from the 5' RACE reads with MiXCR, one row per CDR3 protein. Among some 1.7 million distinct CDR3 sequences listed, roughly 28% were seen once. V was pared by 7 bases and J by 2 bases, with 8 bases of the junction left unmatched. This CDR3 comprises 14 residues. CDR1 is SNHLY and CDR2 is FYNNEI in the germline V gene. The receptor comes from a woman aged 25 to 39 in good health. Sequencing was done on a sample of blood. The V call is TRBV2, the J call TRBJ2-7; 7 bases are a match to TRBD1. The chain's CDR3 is CASTGTADPYEQYF. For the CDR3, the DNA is TGTGCCAGCACCGGGACAGCTGACCCCTACGAGCAGTACTTC.